The T cell receptor (beta chain) described here comes from a study of blood T cell repertoires in COVID-19. As for the study in general: From the United States, Italy and Spain came samples of acute and convalescent COVID-19. PBMCs, B-cell-depleted T cells, or T cells provided the cDNA or gDNA that made up the material.

How the authors handled the data: By means of reference gene primer amplification, nucleated cell counts were estimated. Assay used: immunoSEQ multiplex PCR; TCRdb lists only in-frame clones, some missing. V, J and clone size derive from that table, while D and trimming were established from the DNA sequence. The table has 200,000 to 250,000 clones, approximately 90% seen once. Trimming at V came to 8 bases and at J to 0 bases, leaving 1 base not matched to a gene. The CDR3 has 14 amino acids. Germline V gene lookup returns CDR1 MNHEY and CDR2 SVGAGI. The sample taken for sequencing was peripheral blood. This TCR was sampled from a man between 25 and 39 years old with acute or convalescent COVID-19. The rearrangement joins TRBV6-5 to TRBJ2-7; 13 bases are a match to TRBD2. The CDR3 sequence: CASWTSGSSYEQYF. The CDR3 bases are TGTGCCAGCTGGACTAGCGGGAGCTCCTACGAGCAGTACTTC.